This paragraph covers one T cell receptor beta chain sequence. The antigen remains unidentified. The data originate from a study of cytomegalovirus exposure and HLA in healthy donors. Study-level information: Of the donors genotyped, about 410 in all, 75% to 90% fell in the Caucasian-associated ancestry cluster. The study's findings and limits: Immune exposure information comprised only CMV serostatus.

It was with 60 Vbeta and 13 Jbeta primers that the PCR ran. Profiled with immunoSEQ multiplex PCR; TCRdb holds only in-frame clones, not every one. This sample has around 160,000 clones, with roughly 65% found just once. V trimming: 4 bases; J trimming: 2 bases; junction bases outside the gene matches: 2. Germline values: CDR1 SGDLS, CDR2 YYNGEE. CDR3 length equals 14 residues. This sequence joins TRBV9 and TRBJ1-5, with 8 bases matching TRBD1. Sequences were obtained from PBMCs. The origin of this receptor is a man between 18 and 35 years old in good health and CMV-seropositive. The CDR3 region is CASSLGQGNQPQHF. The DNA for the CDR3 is TGTGCCAGCAGCCTGGGACAGGGCAATCAGCCCCAGCATTTT.